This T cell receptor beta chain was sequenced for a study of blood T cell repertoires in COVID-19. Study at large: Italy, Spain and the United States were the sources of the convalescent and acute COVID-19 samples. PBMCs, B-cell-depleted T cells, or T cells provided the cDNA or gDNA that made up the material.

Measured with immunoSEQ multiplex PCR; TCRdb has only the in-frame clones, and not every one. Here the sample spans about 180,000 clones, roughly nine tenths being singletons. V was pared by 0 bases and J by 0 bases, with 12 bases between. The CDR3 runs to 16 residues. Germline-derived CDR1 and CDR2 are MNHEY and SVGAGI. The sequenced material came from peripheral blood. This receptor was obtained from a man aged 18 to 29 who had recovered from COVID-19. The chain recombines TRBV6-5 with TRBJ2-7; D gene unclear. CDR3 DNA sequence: TGTGCCAGCAGTTACTCCCTAGTGTGGAGCTCCTACGAGCAGTACTTC. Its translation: CASSYSLVWSSYEQYF.